Below are 14 T cell receptor beta chains sequenced from a single sample in a study of blood T cell repertoires in COVID-19. The repertoire was sequenced with immunoSEQ multiplex PCR; TCRdb's copy has only in-frame clones and lacks some. The profile covers about 12,000 clones, with 60% to 85% appearing a single time and just over 6% taken by the ten largest. The source material was peripheral blood. The receptors here all came from a man between 60 and 70 years old with COVID-19, enrolled during active disease.

The chain uses TRBV19 and TRBJ1-5; 10 nucleotides line up with TRBD1. From germline, CDR1 is LNHDA and CDR2 SQIVND (reference sequence). The CDR3 covers 17 residues. Losses at the gene ends were 4 bases for V and 0 bases for J; bases not matched to a gene: 6. The CDR3 spells CASSTGTGANSNQPQHF. Here the CDR3 DNA reads TGTGCCAGTAGTACCGGGACAGGGGCCAATAGCAATCAGCCCCAGCATTTT.

V is TRBV7-3 and J is TRBJ2-1, with 7 bases aligning to TRBD1. In germline, CDR1 is SGHTA, CDR2 FQGTGA. Unmatched junction bases numbered 12, after V lost 2 bases and J lost 2 bases. The CDR3 consists of 18 residues. The CDR3, as DNA: TGTGCCAGCAGCTTACCGTCGGCAGGGGGTAAAACCTACAATGAGCAGTTCTTC. Amino acid sequence: CASSLPSAGGKTYNEQFF.

This rearrangement joins TRBV7-3 to TRBJ2-2, with 8 bases aligning to TRBD2. In germline, CDR1 is SGHTA, CDR2 FQGTGA. The CDR3 has 19 residues. J lost 4 bases, V lost 1 base, and 14 bases had no gene match. CDR3 in DNA: TGTGCCAGCAGCTTAAAGGGGGGGACGGCCACTAGCGGCACCGGGGAGCTGTTTTTT. Translating gives CASSLKGGTATSGTGELFF.

The chain is built from TRBV27 and TRBJ1-5; D is undetermined. The CDR3 sequence is 14 residues long. Trimming cost V 3 bases and J 1 base, with 7 bases left between them. Germline V gene lookup returns CDR1 MNHEY and CDR2 SMNVEV (reference sequence). The CDR3 DNA sequence: TGTGCCAGCAGTTTCGGGTACAGCAATCAGCCCCAGCATTTT. Protein sequence: CASSFGYSNQPQHF.

This clone was picked up a small number of times. Different DNA sequences within this sample yield the same CDR3. The V gene is TRBV10-3, the J gene TRBJ1-1; tentative D call: TRBD1 (5 bases). Looked up from germline, CDR1 is ENHRY and CDR2 is SYGVKD. CDR3 length: 13 residues. The V end lost 4 bases, the J end lost 2 bases, and 8 bases lay between the germline ends. CDR3 sequence reads: CAISVQGNTEAFF. The DNA of the CDR3 is TGTGCCATCAGTGTGCAGGGAAACACTGAAGCTTTCTTT.

V usage is TRBV5-4 and J usage is TRBJ2-4, with 12 bases fitting TRBD1. This CDR3 has 16 residues. Germline V CDR1 and CDR2: SGHNT, YYREEE (reference sequence). Germline trimming cut 4 bases from V and 6 bases from J; bases unmatched to any gene: 8. The CDR3 loop reads CASSPPGQGAVNIQYF. CDR3 nucleotides: TGTGCCAGCAGCCCCCCGGGACAGGGGGCGGTAAACATTCAGTACTTC.

The chain joins TRBV15 to TRBJ1-5; no reliable D call. Germline V lookup: CDR1 LNHNV, CDR2 YYDKDF (reference sequence). V was clipped by 0 bases and J by 0 bases, with 9 bases between them. This CDR3 has 16 amino acids. CDR3 sequence reads: CATSRDLMSSNQPQHF. Here the CDR3 DNA reads TGTGCCACCAGCAGAGACCTCATGAGTAGCAATCAGCCCCAGCATTTT.

The genes are TRBV24-1 and TRBJ2-2, with D perhaps TRBD1 (6 bases). The CDR3 length is 15 residues. The V end lost 12 bases, the J end lost 8 bases, and 24 bases lay between the germline ends. From germline, CDR1 is KGHDR and CDR2 SFDVKD. The CDR3 sequence: CASQGPGDPKGELFF. The CDR3 region has the DNA TGTGCCTCGCAGGGGCCAGGGGATCCGAAAGGGGAGCTGTTTTTT.

V usage is TRBV27 and J usage is TRBJ1-4, with TRBD1 matching 8 bases. The CDR3 spans 15 residues. The J segment lost 7 bases and the V segment lost 4 bases, leaving 8 bases of the junction unmatched. Germline V gene sequence: CDR1 MNHEY, CDR2 SMNVEV (reference sequence). CDR3 loop: CASSSHRGVGEKLFF. The CDR3 DNA reads as TGTGCCAGCAGTTCCCACAGGGGGGTAGGTGAAAAACTGTTTTTT.

This clone was observed once. The V and J genes are TRBV19 and TRBJ2-3, with 10 bases identical to TRBD2. CDR3 size: 19 residues. V was clipped by 6 bases and J by 0 bases; unmatched bases: 15. Germline V gene sequence: CDR1 LNHDA, CDR2 SQIVND (reference sequence). The CDR3 loop reads CASSGDLAGGGPSTDTQYF. The CDR3 nucleotides read TGTGCCAGTAGCGGCGATTTAGCGGGGGGCGGCCCTAGCACAGATACGCAGTATTTT. Drawing the rest from reference TRBV19 and TRBJ2-3, the complete variable domain is DGGITQSPKYLFRKEGQNVTLSCEQNLNHDAMYWYRQDPGQGLRLIYYSQIVNDFQKGDIAEGYSVSREKKESFPLTVTSAQKNPTAFYLCASSGDLAGGGPSTDTQYFGPGTRLTVL.

The rearrangement joins TRBV30 to TRBJ2-7; D perhaps matches TRBD1 (5 bases). V was trimmed by 3 bases and J by 0 bases, leaving 27 bases between them. CDR1 and CDR2 from the germline V gene are GTSNPN and SVGIG (reference sequence). This CDR3 contains 19 residues. CDR3 sequence (DNA): TGTGCCTGGAGGCCCAGAGGTTTGGGGCAATTCCGTAGCTCCTACGAGCAGTACTTC. This sequence encodes CAWRPRGLGQFRSSYEQYF.

The chain carries TRBV5-6 and TRBJ2-3; 7 bases align to TRBD1. CDR1 is SGHDT and CDR2 is YYEEEE in the germline V gene. The CDR3 spans 15 residues. The junction had 4 bases not matched to a gene; V was cut back by 3 bases and J by 0 bases. This CDR3 reads CASSWDRQSTDTQYF. In DNA, the CDR3 is TGTGCCAGCAGCTGGGACAGACAGAGCACAGATACGCAGTATTTT.

The gene calls are TRBV5-4 and TRBJ2-3, with 7 positions matching TRBD2. CDR1 is SGHNT and CDR2 is YYREEE in the germline V gene (reference sequence). The CDR3 sequence is 16 residues long. The J segment lost 2 bases and the V segment lost 4 bases, leaving 10 bases of the junction unmatched. CDR3 DNA sequence: TGTGCCAGCAGCCTCCTCACGCTAGCGGACACAGATACGCAGTATTTT. This codes for CASSLLTLADTDTQYF.

The chain combines TRBV6-2 or TRBV6-3 with TRBJ2-1, with TRBD2 identical over 11 bases. The CDR3 is made up of 17 amino acids. V was pared by 2 bases and J by 2 bases, with 5 bases of the junction left unmatched. Germline V lookup: CDR1 MNHEY, CDR2 SVGEGT. The DNA for the CDR3 is TGTGCCAGCAGTTACCCCTTAGCGGGAGGGCCCTACAATGAGCAGTTCTTC. Translation: CASSYPLAGGPYNEQFF.